A selection of T cell receptor beta chains follows, all from one sample in a study of human CD4 T cells and Enterobacteriaceae. Data came from immunoSEQ multiplex PCR; TCRdb stores just in-frame clones and leaves some out. Found here are about 25,000 clones, approximately 81% of them singletons; the top ten hold roughly 0.96%. The sample was memory CD4+ T cells from blood. These receptors were obtained from a human donor in good health. Both conserved end residues are part of each CDR3. The order of the fields is J gene, V gene, CDR3 protein.

TRBJ2-2	TRBV27	CASNPSGWGTGELFF
TRBJ1-4	TRBV2	CASSESPTKGLKLFF
TRBJ1-5	TRBV6-5	CASSRGRNQPQHF
TRBJ1-1	TRBV21-1	CASSKEGTGTEAFF
TRBJ2-2	TRBV5-6	CASSRWTGGDTGELFF
TRBJ2-4	TRBV18	CASSPDGTAKNIQYF
TRBJ2-7	TRBV14	CASSQGHLRAAQYF
TRBJ1-6	TRBV7-9	CASSLTQGASPLHF
TRBJ1-2	TRBV7-9	CASNQQGTYGYTF
TRBJ1-3	TRBV28	CASSSKGTGAGNTIYF
TRBJ1-3	TRBV28	CASSTPRKERFTSGNTIYF
TRBJ2-1	TRBV9	CASSVASGRAVEQFF
TRBJ2-7	TRBV9	CASSVGRGPYEQYF
TRBJ1-4	TRBV5-1	CASRKGRPTNEKLFF
TRBJ1-6	TRBV11-2	CASSSLPRNSPLHF
TRBJ1-4	TRBV6-6	CASSYPQGGKLFF
TRBJ2-3	TRBV7-2	CASSRLVRDTQYF
TRBJ1-5	TRBV2	CASTKELYSNQPQHF
TRBJ2-5	TRBV28	CASSLRAGVTSETQYF
TRBJ2-7	TRBV5-5	CASSLAKEGPYEQYF
TRBJ2-2	TRBV5-1	CASSSSGMNTGELFF
TRBJ1-6	TRBV7-9	CAVVSGTNSPLHF
TRBJ2-7	TRBV29-1	CSAWDRGAYEQYF
TRBJ2-7	TRBV19	CASSIVGQGGYEQYF
TRBJ2-4	TRBV5-1	CASSFFSGGNIQYF
TRBJ2-2	TRBV4-1	CASSQEARGQTGELFF
TRBJ2-3	TRBV6-6	CASSYWEGVDTQYF
TRBJ2-7	TRBV11-2	CASSLGYSRGSEQYF
TRBJ2-1	TRBV2	CASISGLEGWVF
TRBJ2-7	TRBV5-1	CASSGKAAGAYEQYF
TRBJ1-2	TRBV19	CASTRSGTKGYTF
TRBJ2-1	TRBV7-2	CASSLAGTSGSRPNEQFF
TRBJ1-2	TRBV5-1	CASSLAGREDGYTF
TRBJ2-1	TRBV9	CASSVSLGGWTSGRPNEQFF
TRBJ1-1	TRBV5-1	CASSGRGTSFEAFF
TRBJ1-4	TRBV4-1	CASSSGDTQNEKLFF
TRBJ2-7	TRBV5-1	CASSLGQGRTTEQYF
TRBJ2-3	TRBV10-2	CASMVSSGRTDTQYF
TRBJ1-5	TRBV6-6	CASSPPNQPQHF
TRBJ2-1	TRBV9	CASSVAGETYNEQFF
TRBJ2-7	TRBV7-2	CVSSLVTGQGLEQYF
TRBJ2-5	TRBV14	CASKGPGGETQYF
TRBJ1-3	TRBV30	CACRVGGGNTIYF
TRBJ1-1	TRBV18	CASSPIAREGTEAFF
TRBJ1-1	TRBV5-4	CASSGEGLGMGTEAFF
TRBJ1-3	TRBV2	CASSGTGGGNTIYF
TRBJ1-2	TRBV4-1	CASSQGAGTSGYTF
TRBJ1-3	TRBV19	CASSIPMDSSGNTIYF
TRBJ2-7	TRBV4-1	CASSPTKQQAPPPEQYF
TRBJ1-5	TRBV28	CASSSPRVTSNQPQHF
TRBJ2-3	TRBV5-1	CASSSHLAGFTDTQYF
TRBJ2-5	TRBV7-3	CASSLELQETQYF
TRBJ2-7	TRBV10-3	CAISAGTGRTYEQYF
TRBJ2-1	TRBV5-4	CASSFDQRSYNEQFF
TRBJ2-7	TRBV21-1	CASSKVRLAGERYEQYF
TRBJ1-2	TRBV28	CASSLESSGTYGYTF
TRBJ2-1	TRBV2	CASFGQGDGEQFF
-	TRBV7-8	CASQGQGHEQYF
TRBJ2-4	TRBV7-2	CASSLQNIQYF
TRBJ1-2	TRBV7-3	CASSLTRGGYGYTF